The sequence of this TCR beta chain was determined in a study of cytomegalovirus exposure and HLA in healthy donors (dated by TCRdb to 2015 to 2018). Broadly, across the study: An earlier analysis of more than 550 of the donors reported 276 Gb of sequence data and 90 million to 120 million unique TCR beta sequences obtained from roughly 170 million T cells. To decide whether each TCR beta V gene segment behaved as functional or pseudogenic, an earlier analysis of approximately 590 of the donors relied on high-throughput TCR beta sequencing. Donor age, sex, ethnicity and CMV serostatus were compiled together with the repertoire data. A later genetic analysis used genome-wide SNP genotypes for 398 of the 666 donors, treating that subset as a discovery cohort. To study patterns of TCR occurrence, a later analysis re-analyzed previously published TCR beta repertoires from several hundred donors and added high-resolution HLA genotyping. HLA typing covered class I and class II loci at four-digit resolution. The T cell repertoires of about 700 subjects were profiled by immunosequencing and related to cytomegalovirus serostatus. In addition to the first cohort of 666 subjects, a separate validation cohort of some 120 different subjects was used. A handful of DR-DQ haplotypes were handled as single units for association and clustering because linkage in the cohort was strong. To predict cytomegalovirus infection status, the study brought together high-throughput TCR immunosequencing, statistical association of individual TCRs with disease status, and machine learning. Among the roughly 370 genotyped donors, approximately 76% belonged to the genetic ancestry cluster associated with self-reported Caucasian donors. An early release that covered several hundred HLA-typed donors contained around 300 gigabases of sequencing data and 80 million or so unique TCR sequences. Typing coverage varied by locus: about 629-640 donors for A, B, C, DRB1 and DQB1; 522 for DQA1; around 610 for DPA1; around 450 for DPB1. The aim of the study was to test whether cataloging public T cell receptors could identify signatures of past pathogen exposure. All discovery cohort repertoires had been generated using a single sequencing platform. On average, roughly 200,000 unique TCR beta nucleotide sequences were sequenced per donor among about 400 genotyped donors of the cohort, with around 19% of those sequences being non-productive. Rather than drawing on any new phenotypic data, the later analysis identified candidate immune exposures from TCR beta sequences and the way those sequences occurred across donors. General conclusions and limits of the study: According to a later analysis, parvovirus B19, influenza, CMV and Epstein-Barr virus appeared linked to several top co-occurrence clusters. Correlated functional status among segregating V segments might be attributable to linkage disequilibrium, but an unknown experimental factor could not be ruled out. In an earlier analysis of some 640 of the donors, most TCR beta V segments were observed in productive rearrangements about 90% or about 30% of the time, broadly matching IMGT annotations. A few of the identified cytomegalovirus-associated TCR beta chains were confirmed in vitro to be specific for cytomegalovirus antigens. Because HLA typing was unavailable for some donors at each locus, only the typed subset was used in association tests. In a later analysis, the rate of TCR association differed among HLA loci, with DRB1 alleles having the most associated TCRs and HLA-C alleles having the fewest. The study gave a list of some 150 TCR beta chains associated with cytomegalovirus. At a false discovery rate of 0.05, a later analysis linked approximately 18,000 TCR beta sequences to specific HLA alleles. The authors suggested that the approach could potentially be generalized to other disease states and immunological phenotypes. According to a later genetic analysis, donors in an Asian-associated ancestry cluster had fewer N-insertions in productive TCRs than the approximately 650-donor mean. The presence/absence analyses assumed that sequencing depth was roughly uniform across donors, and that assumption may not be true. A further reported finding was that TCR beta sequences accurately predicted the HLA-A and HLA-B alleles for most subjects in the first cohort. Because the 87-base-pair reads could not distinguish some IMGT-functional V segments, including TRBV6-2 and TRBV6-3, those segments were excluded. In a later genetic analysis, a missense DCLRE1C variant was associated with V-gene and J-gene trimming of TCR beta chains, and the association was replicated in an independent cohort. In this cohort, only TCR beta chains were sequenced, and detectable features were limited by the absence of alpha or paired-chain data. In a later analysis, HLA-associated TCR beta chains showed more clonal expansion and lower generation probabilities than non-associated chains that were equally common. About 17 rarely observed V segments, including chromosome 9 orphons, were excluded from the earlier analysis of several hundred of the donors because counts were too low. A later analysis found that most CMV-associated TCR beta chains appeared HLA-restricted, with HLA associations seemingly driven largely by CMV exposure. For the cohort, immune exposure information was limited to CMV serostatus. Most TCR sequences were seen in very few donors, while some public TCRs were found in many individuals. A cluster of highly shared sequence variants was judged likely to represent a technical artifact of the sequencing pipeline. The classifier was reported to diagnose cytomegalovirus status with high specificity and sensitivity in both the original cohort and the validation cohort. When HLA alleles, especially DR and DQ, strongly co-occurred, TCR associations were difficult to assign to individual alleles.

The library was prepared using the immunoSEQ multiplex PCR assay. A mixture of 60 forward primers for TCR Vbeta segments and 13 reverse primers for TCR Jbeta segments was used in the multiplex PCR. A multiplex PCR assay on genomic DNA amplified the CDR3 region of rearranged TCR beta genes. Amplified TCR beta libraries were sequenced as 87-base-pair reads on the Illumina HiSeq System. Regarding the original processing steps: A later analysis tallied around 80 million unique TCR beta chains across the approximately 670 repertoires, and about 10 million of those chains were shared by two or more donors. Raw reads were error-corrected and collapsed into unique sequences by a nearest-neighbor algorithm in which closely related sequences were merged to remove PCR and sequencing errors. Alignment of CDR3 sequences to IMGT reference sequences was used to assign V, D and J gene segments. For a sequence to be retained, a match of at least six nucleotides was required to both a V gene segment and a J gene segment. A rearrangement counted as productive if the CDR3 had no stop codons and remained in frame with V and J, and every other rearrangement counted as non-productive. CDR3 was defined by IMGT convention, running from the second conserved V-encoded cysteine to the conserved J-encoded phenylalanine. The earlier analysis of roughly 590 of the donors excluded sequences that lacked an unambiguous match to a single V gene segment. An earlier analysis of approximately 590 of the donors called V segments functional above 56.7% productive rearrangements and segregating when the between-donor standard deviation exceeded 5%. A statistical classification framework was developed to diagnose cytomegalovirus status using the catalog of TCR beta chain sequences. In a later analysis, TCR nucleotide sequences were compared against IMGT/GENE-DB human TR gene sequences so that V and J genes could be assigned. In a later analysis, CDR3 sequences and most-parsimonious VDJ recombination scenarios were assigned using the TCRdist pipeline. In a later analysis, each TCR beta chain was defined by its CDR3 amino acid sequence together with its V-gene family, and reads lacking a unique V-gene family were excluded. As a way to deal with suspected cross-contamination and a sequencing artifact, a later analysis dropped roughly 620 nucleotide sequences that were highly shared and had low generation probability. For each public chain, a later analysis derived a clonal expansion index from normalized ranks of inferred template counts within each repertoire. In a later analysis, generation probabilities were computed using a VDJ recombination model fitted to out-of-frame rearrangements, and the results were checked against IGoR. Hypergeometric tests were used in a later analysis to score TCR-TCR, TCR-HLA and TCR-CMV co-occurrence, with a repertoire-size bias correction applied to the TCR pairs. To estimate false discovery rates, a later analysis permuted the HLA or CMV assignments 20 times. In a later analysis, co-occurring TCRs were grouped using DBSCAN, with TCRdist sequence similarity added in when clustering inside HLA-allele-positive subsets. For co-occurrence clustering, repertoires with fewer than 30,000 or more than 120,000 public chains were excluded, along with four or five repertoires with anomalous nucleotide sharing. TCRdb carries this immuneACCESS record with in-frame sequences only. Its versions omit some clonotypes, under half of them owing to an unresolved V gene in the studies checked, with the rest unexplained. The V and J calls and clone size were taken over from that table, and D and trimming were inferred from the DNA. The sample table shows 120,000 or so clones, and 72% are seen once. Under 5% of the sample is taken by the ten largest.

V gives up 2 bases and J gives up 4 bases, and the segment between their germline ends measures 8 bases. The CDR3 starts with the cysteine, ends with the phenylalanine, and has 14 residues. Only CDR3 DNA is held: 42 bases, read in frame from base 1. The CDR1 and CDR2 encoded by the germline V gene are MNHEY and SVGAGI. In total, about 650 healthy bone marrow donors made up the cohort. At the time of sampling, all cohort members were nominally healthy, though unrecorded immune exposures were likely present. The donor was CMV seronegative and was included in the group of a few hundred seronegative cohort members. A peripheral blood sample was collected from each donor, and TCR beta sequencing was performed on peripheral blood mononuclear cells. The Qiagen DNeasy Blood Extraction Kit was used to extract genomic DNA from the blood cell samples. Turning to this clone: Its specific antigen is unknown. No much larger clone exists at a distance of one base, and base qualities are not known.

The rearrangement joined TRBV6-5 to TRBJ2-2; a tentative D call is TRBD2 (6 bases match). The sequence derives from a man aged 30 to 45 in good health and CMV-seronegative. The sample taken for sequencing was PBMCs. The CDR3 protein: CASSYMGGTGELFF. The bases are TGTGCCAGCAGTTACATGGGGGGCACCGGGGAGCTGTTTTTT.